A single sample is the source of the 21 T cell receptor beta chains below, sequenced in a study of blood T cell repertoires in COVID-19. TCRdb's table, derived via immunoSEQ multiplex PCR, lists solely in-frame clones and lacks some. Of under 85,000 clones listed, approximately 82% are singletons. Specimen: peripheral blood. These receptors were collected from a human donor in a cohort sampled during active COVID-19.

The J gene is TRBJ2-2, the V gene TRBV5-1; no clear D gene. CDR3 length equals 13 residues. Germline V lookup: CDR1 SGHRS, CDR2 YFSETQ. Between the trimmed V and J ends, which lost 0 bases and 4 bases, there was a span of 4 bases. CDR3 residues: CASSLAGTGELFF. The CDR3, as DNA: TGCGCCAGCAGCTTGGCCGGCACCGGGGAGCTGTTTTTT.

J is TRBJ2-3 and V is TRBV5-4; 12 bases are a match to TRBD2. J was trimmed by 7 bases and V by 4 bases; bases with no gene match: 4. There are 14 residues in the CDR3. Germline V CDR1 and CDR2: SGHNT, YYREEE (reference sequence). The CDR3 coding sequence is TGTGCCAGCAGCCCTAGCGGGGGGGTATATACGCAGTATTTT. This encodes CASSPSGGVYTQYF.

The chain combines TRBV19 with TRBJ2-3; perhaps TRBD2 as D (6 bases). V lost 9 bases, J lost 6 bases, and 7 bases lay in between. There are 10 residues in the CDR3. Germline CDR1 and CDR2: LNHDA and SQIVND (reference sequence). This CDR3 is CASRGDTQYF. DNA for the CDR3: TGTGCCAGCCGGGGGGATACGCAGTATTTT. The entire variable domain, with the rest obtained from reference TRBV19 and TRBJ2-3, is as follows: DGGITQSPKYLFRKEGQNVTLSCEQNLNHDAMYWYRQDPGQGLRLIYYSQIVNDFQKGDIAEGYSVSREKKESFPLTVTSAQKNPTAFYLCASRGDTQYFGPGTRLTVL.

This chain joins TRBV6-5 and TRBJ2-6; 9 bases line up with TRBD1. This CDR3 region has 15 residues. Germline V lookup: CDR1 MNHEY, CDR2 SVGAGI. The J segment lost 0 bases and the V segment lost 8 bases, leaving 2 bases of the junction unmatched. CDR3 sequence: CASVTGGSGANVLTF. Written as DNA, the CDR3 is TGTGCCAGCGTGACAGGGGGCTCTGGGGCCAACGTCCTGACTTTC.

This clone occurred once. The rearrangement joins TRBV10-2 to TRBJ2-3, with D possibly TRBD2 on 7 matching bases. With 2 bases removed from V and 4 bases from J, the gap between germline ends came to 28 bases. The CDR3 sequence is 20 residues long. Germline assignment: CDR1 WSHSY and CDR2 SAAADI. The CDR3 spells CASSEVPGAPTRGGPDTQYF. In DNA, the CDR3 is TGCGCCAGCAGTGAGGTACCAGGGGCCCCGACTAGGGGGGGTCCAGATACGCAGTATTTT.

The chain combines TRBV28 with TRBJ1-2, with TRBD1 matching 10 bases. This CDR3 spans 15 amino acids. Losses at the gene ends were 4 bases for V and 4 bases for J; bases not matched to a gene: 6. In germline, CDR1 is MDHEN, CDR2 SYDVKM. The CDR3 DNA follows: TGTGCCAGCAGTTCGGACAGGGGGAAGCTCTATGGCTACACCTTC. It translates to CASSSDRGKLYGYTF.

This clone has a handful of counts. V and J are TRBV5-5 and TRBJ1-2; D gene uncertain. The CDR3 sequence is 13 residues long. The germline V gene has CDR1 SGHKS and CDR2 YYEKEE (reference sequence). V shed 4 bases and J shed 3 bases, with 10 bases lying between them. The CDR3: CASSPVTDYGYTF. CDR3 bases: TGTGCCAGCAGCCCAGTTACCGACTATGGCTACACCTTC.

The chain uses TRBV19 and TRBJ2-1, with a weak D call TRBD1 (7 bases). V lost 6 bases, J lost 8 bases, and 14 bases lay in between. CDR3 length equals 13 residues. Germline V gives CDR1 LNHDA, CDR2 SQIVND (reference sequence). The CDR3 loop is CASRRTTGDEQFF. The CDR3 coding sequence is TGTGCCAGTAGGAGGACTACAGGGGATGAGCAGTTCTTC.

The CDR3 sequence is CASSLGQPSSGNTIYF. CDR3 in DNA: TGTGCCAGCAGCTTGGGACAACCGAGCTCTGGAAACACCATATATTTT. V gene TRBV7-9 combines with J gene TRBJ1-3; D may be TRBD1 (6 bases). Germline CDR1 and CDR2: SEHNR and FQNEAQ (reference sequence). Trimming removed 3 bases from V and 0 bases from J, with 12 bases in between. The CDR3 spans 16 residues.

This rearrangement joins TRBV3-1 (or the pseudogene TRBV3-2) to TRBJ1-6; no firm D call. Trimming left V 4 bases short and J 4 bases short, with 8 bases between. CDR1 is LGHDT, CDR2 YNNKEL, per germline (reference sequence). The CDR3 is 14 amino acids. This chain's CDR3 is CASSRRQYNSPLHF. CDR3 in DNA: TGTGCCAGCAGCCGCCGACAATATAATTCACCCCTCCACTTT.

The rearrangement links TRBV11-2 to TRBJ1-6; tentatively, D is TRBD1 (6 bases). Germline lookup yields CDR1 SGHAT and CDR2 FQNNGV. The CDR3 totals 15 residues. The germline V and J ends were trimmed by 1 base and 9 bases, with 13 bases remaining between them. DNA for the CDR3: TGTGCCAGCAGCTTAGGGGGGCTTCTAACTTCACCCCTCCACTTT. Translated: CASSLGGLLTSPLHF.

This clone was detected only a few times. The chain recombines TRBV15 with TRBJ2-1, with 8 bases aligning to TRBD2. CDR3 size: 15 residues. The V segment lost 5 bases and the J segment 3 bases; nucleotides outside the gene matches: 6. Per germline, CDR1 LNHNV and CDR2 YYDKDF (reference sequence). The CDR3 DNA reads TGTGCCACCAGCGGAGGGACTAGTGGCTACAATGAGCAGTTCTTC. Its protein product is CATSGGTSGYNEQFF.

The gene calls are TRBV6-5 and TRBJ2-1; TRBD2 is a possible D gene (5 bases). From germline, CDR1 is MNHEY and CDR2 SVGAGI. V lost 7 bases and J 8 bases, leaving 12 bases between the germline ends. The CDR3 is 12 amino acids. DNA for the CDR3: TGTGCCAGCAAGAACGGGGTGCATGAGCAGTTCTTC. It codes for CASKNGVHEQFF.

The gene calls are TRBV24-1 and TRBJ2-7; D gene ambiguous. This CDR3 comprises 14 residues. Per the germline V gene, CDR1 is KGHDR and CDR2 is SFDVKD. Trimming cost V 4 bases and J 5 bases, with 14 bases left between them. This CDR3 is CATSDPSVGDEQYF. As DNA, the CDR3 is TGTGCCACCAGTGACCCCTCTGTCGGAGACGAGCAGTACTTC.

V is TRBV5-1 and J is TRBJ1-4; the D gene is possibly TRBD1 (5 bases). Trimming removed 4 bases at V and 8 bases at J, with 12 bases between. Germline CDR1 SGHRS, CDR2 YFSETQ. The CDR3 covers 13 residues. In DNA form, the CDR3 reads TGCGCCAGCAGCCGCCGGGAGGGGGAAAAACTGTTTTTT. It is translated as CASSRREGEKLFF.

The chain joins TRBV2 to TRBJ1-5; 7 nucleotides align to TRBD1. Per the germline V gene, CDR1 is SNHLY and CDR2 is FYNNEI. CDR3 length: 10 residues. Losses at the gene ends were 6 bases for V and 11 bases for J; bases not matched to a gene: 1. CDR3 sequence (DNA): TGTGCCAGCAGGGGGACAGCCCAGCATTTT. Protein product: CASRGTAQHF.

The chain uses TRBV7-9 and TRBJ1-1; D remains ambiguous. The germline CDR1 and CDR2 sequences are SEHNR and FQNEAQ (reference sequence). Trimming removed 4 bases from V and 0 bases from J, with 12 bases in between. The CDR3 loop spans 15 amino acids. This CDR3 reads CASSYKTTLNTEAFF. In DNA form, the CDR3 reads TGTGCCAGCAGCTATAAGACAACCCTGAACACTGAAGCTTTCTTT.

This sequence joins TRBV6-5 and TRBJ1-2; 11 bases are shared with TRBD1. CDR3 length: 13 residues. Germline V gene sequence: CDR1 MNHEY, CDR2 SVGAGI. Trimming at V came to 6 bases and at J to 6 bases, leaving 3 bases not matched to a gene. The CDR3 bases are TGTGCCAGCAGCCAGGACAGGGGGCATGGCTACACCTTC. It yields the protein CASSQDRGHGYTF.

This clone was recorded once. The chain is built from TRBV2 and TRBJ1-2; weak D call: TRBD1 (6 bases). The V and J ends lost 6 bases and 5 bases respectively, with 10 bases between them. The germline V gene encodes CDR1 SNHLY and CDR2 FYNNEI. The CDR3 is made up of 12 amino acids. CDR3 loop: CASRDSLYGYTF. CDR3 DNA sequence: TGTGCCAGCAGGGACAGCCTTTATGGCTACACCTTC.

The chain couples TRBV6-6 to TRBJ2-3, with 8 nucleotides matching TRBD2. The CDR3 sequence is 16 residues long. The V gene end was trimmed by 6 bases and the J gene end by 0 bases; junction bases not matched to a gene: 8. Germline CDR1 and CDR2: MNHNY and SVGAGI (reference sequence). CDR3 nucleotide sequence: TGTGCCAGCAGACCCGGGGGGGCTCCTAGCACAGATACGCAGTATTTT. Translated: CASRPGGAPSTDTQYF.

The CDR3 sequence: CASSVGTGEEDTQYF. The CDR3 bases are TGTGCCAGCAGCGTTGGGACAGGGGAGGAAGATACGCAGTATTTT. The chain recombines TRBV5-4 with TRBJ2-3; TRBD1 matches 10 bases. The germline CDR1 and CDR2 sequences are SGHNT and YYREEE (reference sequence). The CDR3 length is 15 residues. V trimming: 4 bases; J trimming: 5 bases; junction bases outside the gene matches: 7.